The T cell receptor (beta chain) described here comes from a study of T-cell reconstitution after alpha-beta-depleted transplantation in children. In this sample, this clonotype turned up many times. One end of the junction does not line up with germline, which may come from a read error. As it was prepared, the TCRbeta library received unique molecular identifiers. TCRdb independently ran MiXCR on the PCR reads; one entry per CDR3 protein. Of about 360,000 distinct CDR3 sequences listed, about 14% are singletons. There are 11 residues in the CDR3. CDR1 SQVTM and CDR2 ANQGSEA come from the germline V gene.

This TCR came from a human donor who donated a stem cell graft to a child with Fanconi anemia. The chain employs TRBV29-1 and TRBJ1-2; 9 bases are a match to TRBD1. Sequencing was performed on PBMCs, taken from the stem cell graft. The DNA for the CDR3 is TGCAGCGTTGAGTGGTTGGGACAGGGTGACTTC. This gives the protein CSVEWLGQGDF.